Listed below are T cell receptor beta chains from one sample, sequenced in a study of PD-L1 blockade in urothelial cancer. Sequenced by immunoSEQ multiplex PCR; TCRdb stores in-frame clones only, minus some. Of some 51,000 clones in the sample, more than 75% were seen once. Sequencing used PBMCs, obtained around atezolizumab (anti-PD-L1) treatment. Receptor source: a man aged 55 to 70 with urothelial cancer. CDR3s include the opening cysteine and the closing phenylalanine or tryptophan. Fields, in order: D gene, clone size, J gene, V gene, CDR3 protein, CDR3 DNA. D genes are given only for firm matches. Size tells how often a clone was seen (once, few, many) or the class of an expanded clone, and some rows leave it out.

- | - | TRBJ2-5 | TRBV5-6 | CASSLGYQETQYF | TGTGCCAGCAGCTTGGGCTATCAAGAGACCCAGTACTTC
TRBD2 | - | TRBJ2-3 | TRBV30 | CAWSVRGRGGRADTQYF | TGTGCCTGGAGTGTAAGAGGGCGGGGGGGCCGGGCAGATACGCAGTATTTT
TRBD1 | - | TRBJ1-2 | TRBV28 | CASSSDPTGGWGYGYTF | TGTGCCAGCAGTTCAGATCCTACAGGGGGATGGGGCTATGGCTACACCTTC
TRBD1 | few | TRBJ1-6 | TRBV11-2 | CASRGSGQGAGPLHF | TGTGCCAGCAGGGGAAGTGGACAGGGGGCTGGACCCCTCCACTTT
- | - | TRBJ1-6 | TRBV6-1 | CASSSEPYNSPLHF | TGTGCCAGCAGTTCCGAGCCTTATAATTCACCCCTCCACTTT
TRBD2 | - | TRBJ2-1 | TRBV11-3 | CASSHPVGGGINEQFF | TGTGCCAGCAGCCACCCTGTGGGCGGGGGGATAAATGAGCAGTTCTTC
- | - | TRBJ1-2 | TRBV6-5 | CASSYSRAAGYTF | TGTGCCAGCAGTTACTCGAGGGCGGCCGGCTACACCTTC
TRBD1 | - | TRBJ1-2 | TRBV7-9 | CASSYRDRGHSNYGYTF | TGTGCCAGCAGCTACCGGGACAGGGGGCACTCTAACTATGGCTACACCTTC
TRBD1 | once | TRBJ1-1 | TRBV6-1 | CASSRDRGFGTEAFF | TGTGCCAGCAGCCGGGACAGGGGGTTTGGCACTGAAGCTTTCTTT
TRBD1 | - | TRBJ2-2 | TRBV6-5 | CASRMGQSNTGELFF | TGTGCCAGCAGAATGGGACAGTCGAACACCGGGGAGCTGTTTTTT
- | - | TRBJ2-4 | TRBV5-4 | CASSIQGGKNIQYF | TGTGCCAGCAGCATTCAGGGGGGCAAAAACATTCAGTACTTC
- | - | TRBJ1-1 | TRBV5-4 | CASSLASFLNTEAFF | TGTGCCAGCAGCTTGGCCTCGTTCTTAAACACTGAAGCTTTCTTT
- | - | TRBJ2-5 | TRBV7-2 | CASSSPWLAQETQYF | TGTGCCAGCAGCTCTCCTTGGCTAGCCCAAGAGACCCAGTACTTC
TRBD2 | - | TRBJ2-7 | TRBV19 | CASSITGTPGLAYQYF | TGTGCCAGTAGTATTACCGGGACACCGGGACTAGCGTACCAGTACTTC
- | - | TRBJ2-1 | TRBV18 | CASSASSNEQFF | TGTGCCAGCTCAGCATCGAGCAATGAGCAGTTCTTC
- | - | TRBJ2-3 | TRBV2 | CASSESLYRTDTQYF | TGTGCCAGCAGTGAATCCTTATATCGCACAGATACGCAGTATTTT
- | - | TRBJ2-7 | TRBV15 | CATSRGGSGGAHEQYF | TGTGCCACCAGCAGAGGGGGATCCGGAGGCGCCCACGAGCAGTACTTC
TRBD1 | once | TRBJ2-6 | TRBV6-1 | CASSVTGAGANVLTF | TGTGCCAGCAGTGTGACAGGGGCCGGGGCCAACGTCCTGACTTTC
TRBD1 | once | TRBJ1-2 | TRBV5-5 | CASNRQGSYGYTF | TGTGCCAGCAATCGACAGGGGTCGTATGGCTACACCTTC
TRBD2 | - | TRBJ2-1 | TRBV7-2 | CASSSGGALNEQFF | TGTGCCAGCAGTAGCGGGGGGGCCTTGAATGAGCAGTTCTTC
- | - | TRBJ2-2 | TRBV11-3 | CASSLARVFDTGELFF | TGTGCCAGCAGCTTAGCCAGGGTCTTCGACACCGGGGAGCTGTTTTTT
- | - | TRBJ1-5 | TRBV28 | CASSPSGLGNQPQHF | TGTGCCAGCAGTCCCTCCGGTCTAGGCAATCAGCCCCAGCATTTT
- | - | TRBJ2-5 | TRBV2 | CASSPESGSGETQYF | TGTGCCAGCAGTCCTGAATCAGGGTCGGGAGAGACCCAGTACTTC
TRBD2 | once | TRBJ2-7 | TRBV30 | CAWTLRGAYEQYF | TGTGCCTGGACCCTCCGGGGGGCCTACGAGCAGTACTTC
- | - | TRBJ1-1 | TRBV7-8 | CASSLEAGGKPTAFF | TGTGCCAGCAGCTTAGAGGCAGGAGGAAAACCTACAGCTTTCTTT
- | - | TRBJ2-3 | TRBV5-1 | CASSPGITGGADTQYF | TGCGCCAGCAGCCCGGGGATTACAGGGGGGGCAGATACGCAGTATTTT
- | - | TRBJ2-3 | TRBV9 | CASSLSESQVYTQYF | TGTGCCAGCAGCTTATCAGAGTCCCAGGTTTATACGCAGTATTTT
- | - | TRBJ2-6 | TRBV7-6 | CASSLTNSGANVLTF | TGTGCCAGCAGCCTCACAAACTCTGGGGCCAACGTCCTGACTTTC
TRBD2 | - | TRBJ2-7 | TRBV19 | CASSIAGGSYEQYF | TGTGCCAGTAGTATCGCGGGAGGGTCCTACGAGCAGTACTTC
- | - | TRBJ2-1 | TRBV5-5 | CASSLAPVFGSYNEQFF | TGTGCCAGCAGCTTGGCCCCGGTTTTCGGCTCCTACAATGAGCAGTTCTTC
TRBD2 | - | TRBJ2-1 | TRBV5-1 | CASRGGSGGSYNEQFF | TGCGCCAGCAGGGGCGGGAGCGGTGGTTCCTACAATGAGCAGTTCTTC
- | - | TRBJ2-2 | TRBV5-6 | CASSSWREATGELFF | TGTGCCAGCAGCTCGTGGAGGGAAGCCACCGGGGAGCTGTTTTTT
TRBD2 | - | TRBJ2-7 | TRBV5-4 | CASSKGLASTYEQYF | TGTGCCAGCAGCAAAGGACTAGCTAGTACGTACGAGCAGTACTTC
TRBD2 | - | TRBJ2-2 | TRBV5-1 | CASSSPSFSSGRKTGELFF | TGCGCCAGCAGCTCCCCTTCTTTTTCTAGCGGGAGGAAGACCGGGGAGCTGTTTTTT
- | once | TRBJ2-1 | TRBV27 | CASSLSLTGSYNEQFF | TGTGCCAGCAGTTTATCGTTAACGGGGAGTTACAATGAGCAGTTCTTC
- | few | TRBJ1-6 | TRBV7-2 | CASSSVGGSAALHF | TGTGCCAGCAGCTCCGTCGGGGGGTCTGCAGCCCTCCACTTT
- | - | TRBJ1-4 | TRBV7-2 | CASSLGAVYEKLFF | TGTGCCAGCAGCTTAGGGGCAGTCTATGAAAAACTGTTTTTT
- | - | TRBJ2-2 | TRBV11-2 | CASSYRANTGELFF | TGTGCCAGCAGCTACAGGGCGAACACCGGGGAGCTGTTTTTT
- | - | TRBJ2-1 | TRBV29-1 | CSVEEDWPYNEQFF | TGCAGCGTTGAGGAGGATTGGCCTTACAATGAGCAGTTCTTC
- | - | TRBJ2-2 | TRBV5-1 | CASSSGDTGELFF | TGCGCCAGCAGCTCGGGTGACACCGGGGAGCTGTTTTTT
TRBD1 | - | TRBJ2-6 | TRBV27 | CASRPRDRVAGANVLTF | TGTGCCAGCAGGCCCCGGGACAGGGTTGCTGGGGCCAACGTCCTGACTTTC
- | - | TRBJ2-3 | TRBV27 | CATTGGAGRLTDTQYF | TGTGCCACCACTGGGGGGGCAGGACGACTCACAGATACGCAGTATTTT
TRBD1 | - | TRBJ2-6 | TRBV4-3 | CASSQTTGGIRSGANVLTF | TGCGCCAGCAGCCAAACTACAGGGGGCATCCGCTCTGGGGCCAACGTCCTGACTTTC
TRBD2 | - | TRBJ2-1 | TRBV28 | CASSFLTSGRANEQFF | TGTGCCAGCAGTTTTCTTACTAGCGGGAGGGCCAATGAGCAGTTCTTC
- | - | TRBJ2-1 | TRBV12-5 | CASGLAGPSYNEQFF | TGTGCTAGTGGTTTAGCAGGGCCCTCCTACAATGAGCAGTTCTTC
- | - | TRBJ1-2 | TRBV19 | CASSIQNYGYTF | TGTGCCAGTAGTATACAGAACTATGGCTACACCTTC
- | - | TRBJ2-7 | TRBV27 | CASSFGQGYSYEQYF | TGTGCCAGCAGTTTTGGTCAGGGGTATTCCTACGAGCAGTACTTC
TRBD2 | - | TRBJ2-2 | TRBV18 | CASSPLTSGTGELFF | TGTGCCAGCTCACCTTTAACTAGCGGGACCGGGGAGCTGTTTTTT
TRBD2 | - | TRBJ2-2 | TRBV9 | CASSVNPAMPSSGESNTGELFF | TGTGCCAGCAGCGTAAACCCCGCGATGCCCAGCAGCGGGGAATCGAACACCGGGGAGCTGTTTTTT
- | few | TRBJ2-7 | TRBV13 | CASSLNRGAGYEQYF | TGTGCCAGCAGCTTAAACAGGGGAGCGGGTTACGAGCAGTACTTC
TRBD2 | - | TRBJ2-5 | TRBV7-7 | CASSRGGAHGVETQYF | TGTGCCAGCAGCCGCGGGGGGGCCCATGGGGTGGAGACCCAGTACTTC
- | once | TRBJ2-7 | TRBV5-4 | CASSLQGSYEQYF | TGTGCCAGCAGTCTACAGGGCTCCTACGAGCAGTACTTC
TRBD1 | - | TRBJ1-2 | TRBV9 | CASSVDQGGNYGYTF | TGTGCCAGCAGCGTAGATCAAGGGGGCAACTATGGCTACACCTTC
TRBD1 | - | TRBJ1-2 | TRBV7-2 | CASSLIRLDRGDYGYTF | TGTGCCAGCAGCTTAATCAGGCTGGACAGGGGGGACTATGGCTACACCTTC